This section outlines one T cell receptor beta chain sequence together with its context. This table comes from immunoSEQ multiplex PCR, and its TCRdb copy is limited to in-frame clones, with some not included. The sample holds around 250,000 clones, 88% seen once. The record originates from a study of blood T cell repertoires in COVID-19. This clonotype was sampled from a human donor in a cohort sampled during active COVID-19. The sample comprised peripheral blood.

In nucleotides, the CDR3 is TGTGCCAGCAGTCCCCTGACAGGCTATGGCTACACCTTC. It is translated as CASSPLTGYGYTF. The chain employs TRBV6-2 or TRBV6-3 and TRBJ1-2; D possibly corresponds to TRBD1 (6 bases). CDR1 MNHEY and CDR2 SVGEGT come from the germline V gene. The CDR3 loop spans 13 amino acids. V was shortened by 5 bases and J by 4 bases, with 11 bases between the two germline ends.